The 27 T cell receptor beta chains in this list originate from one sample, sequenced in a study of control samples from healthy donors and cancer patients. Only in-frame clones appear in the TCRdb table, and some are missing; sequencing was by immunoSEQ multiplex PCR. The sample totals about 210,000 clones. Sequenced material: blood. The source is a woman aged 30 to 39 in good health.

The chain has TRBV29-1 and TRBJ1-4; D is undetermined. V dropped 3 bases and J dropped 2 bases, with 4 bases sitting between them. The germline V gene has CDR1 SQVTM and CDR2 ANQGSEA. This CDR3 has 12 residues. CDR3 bases: TGCAGCGTTGATAGCACTAATGAAAAACTGTTTTTT. It translates to CSVDSTNEKLFF.

The chain combines TRBV30 with TRBJ1-1; 7 nucleotides match TRBD1. This CDR3 is built from 13 residues. The V and J ends lost 4 bases and 1 base, in that order; junction bases with no gene match: 3. The germline V gene has CDR1 GTSNPN and CDR2 SVGIG (reference sequence). The CDR3 DNA reads as TGTGCCTGGATTCGGGACAGGAACACTGAAGCTTTCTTT. Translating gives CAWIRDRNTEAFF.

This rearrangement joins TRBV28 to TRBJ1-5; no clear D gene. The length of the CDR3 is 16 residues. Germline V lookup: CDR1 MDHEN, CDR2 SYDVKM. The V gene lost 1 base and the J gene lost 1 base, with 11 bases spanning the gap. The CDR3 region is CASSLSLKGSNQPQHF. CDR3 DNA: TGTGCCAGCAGTTTATCGTTAAAGGGAAGCAATCAGCCCCAGCATTTT.

The chain has TRBV21-1 and TRBJ1-2. TRBV21-1 is described as a pseudogene. The CDR3 is made up of 17 amino acids. The chain's CDR3 is CASSKLLDREGNYGYTF. CDR3 sequence (DNA): TGTGCCAGCAGCAAACTTCTAGACAGGGAGGGTAACTATGGCTACACCTTC.

The V gene is TRBV6-6, the J gene TRBJ2-3; possibly TRBD1 for D (6 bases). The germline V gene encodes CDR1 MNHNY and CDR2 SVGAGI (reference sequence). This CDR3 has 15 residues. Trimming shortened V by 2 bases and J by 5 bases, and 14 bases separated the two germline ends. CDR3 sequence (DNA): TGTGCCAGCAGTTACGTGGGGGCCGGTGGAGATACGCAGTATTTT. It yields the protein CASSYVGAGGDTQYF.

The genes are TRBV6-5 and TRBJ2-5; 7 bases match TRBD1. This CDR3 contains 13 residues. The germline gives CDR1 MNHEY, CDR2 SVGAGI. With V trimmed by 8 bases and J by 1 base, 4 bases remained unmatched. CDR3 bases: TGTGCCAGCGCAAGGGACAGCCAAGAGACCCAGTACTTC. Encoded protein: CASARDSQETQYF.

V gene TRBV30 combines with J gene TRBJ2-2, with no clear D. With 7 bases removed from V and 3 bases from J, the gap between germline ends came to 6 bases. Germline values: CDR1 GTSNPN, CDR2 SVGIG (reference sequence). The CDR3 consists of 11 residues. CDR3 loop: CAYGYTGELFF. In DNA form, the CDR3 reads TGTGCCTACGGTTACACCGGGGAGCTGTTTTTT.

The chain links TRBV11-2 to TRBJ2-3; no firm D call. CDR3 length: 13 amino acids. V lost 1 base and J lost 1, with 3 bases in between. Germline V gene lookup returns CDR1 SGHAT and CDR2 FQNNGV. CDR3: CASSLAGTDTQYF. CDR3 nucleotides: TGTGCCAGCAGCTTAGCGGGCACAGATACGCAGTATTTT.

The chain has TRBV5-5 and TRBJ1-6; D is undetermined. V was clipped by 0 bases and J by 9 bases, with 16 bases between them. CDR1 and CDR2 (germline): SGHKS, YYEKEE (reference sequence). The CDR3 loop spans 16 amino acids. The CDR3 sequence is CASSLDKGGKGSPLHF. In DNA form, the CDR3 reads TGTGCCAGCAGCTTGGATAAAGGAGGGAAGGGTTCACCCCTCCACTTT.

The genes are TRBV7-9 and TRBJ2-6, with unresolved D. The CDR3 extends over 15 amino acids. Trimming left V 4 bases short and J 2 bases short, with 9 bases between. The V gene's germline CDR1 is SEHNR and CDR2 FQNEAQ (reference sequence). CDR3 nucleotide sequence: TGTGCCAGCAGCTCGAGTGGGGCTGGGGCCAACGTCCTGACTTTC. Protein product: CASSSSGAGANVLTF.

The chain is built from TRBV5-4 and TRBJ1-2, with D perhaps matching TRBD1 (6 bases). Trimming took off 2 bases at V and 3 bases at J, with 11 bases between the two ends. CDR1 is SGHNT, CDR2 YYREEE, per germline (reference sequence). The CDR3 spans 14 residues. CDR3 in DNA: TGTGCCAGCAGCTTACAGGGTTCCGACTATGGCTACACCTTC. Translated, it gives CASSLQGSDYGYTF.

The rearrangement joins TRBV19 to TRBJ1-1, with 8 bases lining up with TRBD1. This CDR3 region has 16 residues. Per the germline V gene, CDR1 is LNHDA and CDR2 is SQIVND (reference sequence). With V trimmed by 11 bases and J by 4 bases, 18 bases remained unmatched. This chain's CDR3 is CAGRSRGLQRITEAFF. The DNA for the CDR3 is TGTGCCGGAAGGAGCAGGGGGCTTCAAAGGATCACTGAAGCTTTCTTT. Combining the CDR3 with reference TRBV19 and TRBJ1-1 gives the whole variable domain DGGITQSPKYLFRKEGQNVTLSCEQNLNHDAMYWYRQDPGQGLRLIYYSQIVNDFQKGDIAEGYSVSREKKESFPLTVTSAQKNPTAFYLCAGRSRGLQRITEAFFGQGTRLTVV.

The chain recombines TRBV19 with TRBJ2-3, with D possibly being TRBD2 (5 bases). The V end was cut by 4 bases, the J end by 9 bases, with 11 bases between. The CDR3 runs 12 residues. Germline V gene data show CDR1 as LNHDA and CDR2 as SQIVND (reference sequence). The CDR3 spells CASSNGEGTQYF. The CDR3 DNA sequence: TGTGCCAGTAGTAATGGCGAGGGCACGCAGTATTTT.

The chain uses TRBV10-3 and TRBJ2-3, with a possible D match to TRBD2 (6 bases). Looked up from germline, CDR1 is ENHRY and CDR2 is SYGVKD. V was clipped by 2 bases and J by 4 bases, with 16 bases between them. The CDR3 length is 16 residues. The CDR3 sequence: CAISEAPGRRADTQYF. DNA of the CDR3: TGTGCCATCAGTGAGGCCCCCGGGAGACGGGCAGATACGCAGTATTTT.

V and J are TRBV12-3 or TRBV12-4 and TRBJ1-5, with D uncertain. V lost 0 bases and J 6 bases, leaving 0 bases between the germline ends. The CDR3 runs to 11 residues. CDR3 sequence: CASSLAQPQHF. In DNA, the CDR3 is TGTGCCAGCAGTTTAGCTCAGCCCCAGCATTTT.

The J gene is TRBJ2-7, the V gene TRBV27; D gene unclear. Germline V lookup: CDR1 MNHEY, CDR2 SMNVEV (reference sequence). The CDR3 length is 16 residues. V dropped 3 bases and J dropped 5 bases, with 20 bases sitting between them. CDR3 loop: CASSFGVRKAWNEQYF. The CDR3 DNA reads TGTGCCAGCAGTTTTGGAGTCAGGAAGGCCTGGAACGAGCAGTACTTC.

This chain connects TRBV4-2 to TRBJ2-2, with a possible D match to TRBD1 (5 bases). V gave up 2 bases and J gave up 7 bases, with 20 bases separating them. This CDR3 contains 17 residues. The germline V gene has CDR1 LGHNA and CDR2 YNFKEQ. The CDR3 is CASSQQASGRVDGELFF. The DNA of the CDR3 is TGTGCCAGCAGCCAACAAGCCTCAGGCAGGGTAGACGGGGAGCTGTTTTTT.

Of note for this clone: Other DNA sequences in this sample translate to the same CDR3. The chain couples TRBV7-9 to TRBJ1-1; a weak D match, TRBD1 (6 bases). The V end was cut by 2 bases, the J end by 4 bases, with 11 bases between. This CDR3 contains 14 residues. Germline V gene data show CDR1 as SEHNR and CDR2 as FQNEAQ (reference sequence). Here the CDR3 reads CASSLTRGGTEAFF. The CDR3 nucleotides are TGTGCCAGCAGCTTAACCAGGGGCGGCACTGAAGCTTTCTTT.

The rearrangement joins TRBV28 to TRBJ2-7; 11 positions agree with TRBD1. The CDR3 runs to 16 residues. The V segment lost 8 bases and the J segment 0 bases; nucleotides outside the gene matches: 9. Germline CDR1 and CDR2: MDHEN and SYDVKM. As DNA, the CDR3 is TGTGCCAGCGGGGACAGGGGGTTTCTTCTCTCCTACGAGCAGTACTTC. Encoded protein: CASGDRGFLLSYEQYF. Drawing the rest from reference TRBV28 and TRBJ2-7, the complete variable domain is DVKVTQSSRYLVKRTGEKVFLECVQDMDHENMFWYRQDPGLGLRLIYFSYDVKMKEKGDIPEGYSVSREKKERFSLILESASTNQTSMYLCASGDRGFLLSYEQYFGPGTRLTVT.

CDR3: CASSRTGTPSYNSPLHF. The CDR3 bases are TGTGCCAGCAGTCGGACAGGGACGCCCTCCTATAATTCACCCCTCCACTTT. The chain combines TRBV6-6 with TRBJ1-6, with 8 nucleotides matching TRBD1. V was pared by 5 bases and J by 0 bases, with 6 bases of the junction left unmatched. Germline values: CDR1 MNHNY, CDR2 SVGAGI (reference sequence). The CDR3 runs 17 residues.

The chain couples TRBV18 to TRBJ2-1; D might be TRBD2 (6 bases). V was pared by 5 bases and J by 5 bases, with 16 bases between. In germline, CDR1 is KGHSH, CDR2 LQKENI. This CDR3 contains 15 residues. The CDR3 spells CASSRGLPPNNEQFF. CDR3 in DNA: TGTGCCAGCTCAAGGGGACTCCCTCCAAACAATGAGCAGTTCTTC.

The V call is TRBV28, the J call TRBJ1-1; TRBD1 agrees at 8 bases. Germline V gene lookup returns CDR1 MDHEN and CDR2 SYDVKM. The CDR3 is 15 amino acids. V trimming: 5 bases; J trimming: 3 bases; junction bases outside the gene matches: 8. CDR3 sequence: CASSPDRGLDTEAFF. In nucleotides, the CDR3 is TGTGCCAGCAGTCCCGACAGGGGTTTGGACACTGAAGCTTTCTTT. The full variable domain, with the rest looked up from reference TRBV28 and TRBJ1-1, is DVKVTQSSRYLVKRTGEKVFLECVQDMDHENMFWYRQDPGLGLRLIYFSYDVKMKEKGDIPEGYSVSREKKERFSLILESASTNQTSMYLCASSPDRGLDTEAFFGQGTRLTVV.

The V gene is TRBV6-4, the J gene TRBJ1-5; 9 bases line up with TRBD1. V gave up 11 bases and J gave up 0 bases; unmatched junction bases: 11. This CDR3 has 16 amino acids. Germline V lookup: CDR1 MRHNA, CDR2 SNTAGT. The CDR3 sequence: CAPTGQGKYSNQPQHF. In DNA form, the CDR3 reads TGTGCCCCCACGGGACAGGGCAAATATAGCAATCAGCCCCAGCATTTT.

The V call is TRBV2, the J call TRBJ1-1; no clear D gene. This CDR3 comprises 14 residues. The V end was cut by 6 bases, the J end by 0 bases, with 11 bases between. Germline values: CDR1 SNHLY, CDR2 FYNNEI. The CDR3 loop reads CASREISMNTEAFF. The CDR3 DNA reads as TGTGCCAGCAGGGAGATTAGCATGAACACTGAAGCTTTCTTT.

The rearrangement uses TRBV6-5 and TRBJ2-7; D tentatively reads TRBD1 or TRBD2 (5 bases each). The CDR3 runs 14 residues. The ends were cut back, 2 bases at V and 4 bases at J, with 12 bases in the middle. Germline loops: CDR1 MNHEY, CDR2 SVGAGI. Here the CDR3 DNA reads TGTGCCAGCAGTTACCGAGGGGTTCGATACGAGCAGTACTTC. Its protein is CASSYRGVRYEQYF.

The chain couples TRBV5-1 to TRBJ1-4; no firm D call. The CDR3 is 14 amino acids. In germline, CDR1 is SGHRS, CDR2 YFSETQ. V was cut by 4 bases and J by 4 bases, with 11 bases left in between. CDR3 nucleotide sequence: TGCGCCAGCAGCGGCGGACGGTTTAATGAAAAACTGTTTTTT. This codes for CASSGGRFNEKLFF. Combining the CDR3 with reference TRBV5-1 and TRBJ1-4 gives the whole variable domain KAGVTQTPRYLIKTRGQQVTLSCSPISGHRSVSWYQQTPGQGLQFLFEYFSETQRNKGNFPGRFSGRQFSNSRSEMNVSTLELGDSALYLCASSGGRFNEKLFFGSGTQLSVL.

The chain has TRBV11-2 and TRBJ2-7, with a possible D match to TRBD1 (6 bases). Germline-derived CDR1 and CDR2 are SGHAT and FQNNGV. CDR3 length: 15 amino acids. Trimming cost V 0 bases and J 3 bases, with 12 bases left between them. The CDR3 DNA follows: TGTGCCAGCAGCTTAGATGGGGGCAGGGTCTACGAGCAGTACTTC. This gives the protein CASSLDGGRVYEQYF.